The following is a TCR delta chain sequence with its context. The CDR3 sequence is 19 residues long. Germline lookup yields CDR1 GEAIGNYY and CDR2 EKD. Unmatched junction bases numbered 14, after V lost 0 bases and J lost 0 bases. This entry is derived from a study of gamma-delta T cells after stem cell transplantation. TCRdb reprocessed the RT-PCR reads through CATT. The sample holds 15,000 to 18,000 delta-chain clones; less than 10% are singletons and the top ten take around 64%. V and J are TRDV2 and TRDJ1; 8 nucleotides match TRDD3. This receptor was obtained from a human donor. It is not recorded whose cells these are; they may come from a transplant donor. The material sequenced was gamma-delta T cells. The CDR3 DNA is TGTGCCTGTGACACCTGGGGTTGGCTGGGGGAAAAGTACACCGATAAACTCATCTTT. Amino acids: CACDTWGWLGEKYTDKLIF.